This T cell receptor beta chain was sequenced during a study of shared clonotypes between healthy human individuals. Study observations and caveats: Relative to their counterparts shared across all four donors, non-shared clonotypes exhibited diminished generation probabilities.

This clone was observed a single time. Antigen unknown. CDR1 and CDR2 from the germline V gene are SSHAT and FNYEAQ (reference sequence). The V and J ends lost 1 base and 2 bases respectively, with 11 bases between them. CDR3 size: 16 residues. Measured with immunoSEQ multiplex PCR; TCRdb has only the in-frame clones, and not every one. The sample has about 2.4 million clones, over 85% seen once. The sequencing sample was made of naive CD4+ T cells from PBMCs. Subset in this sample: CD45RA+ positively selected. The clonotype was recovered from a man aged 18-30 years in good health. Some clones in this sample may be carry-over from other donors' samples. This rearrangement joins TRBV7-7 to TRBJ2-2; the D gene is possibly TRBD2 (6 bases). In nucleotides, the CDR3 is TGTGCCAGCAGCTTAGAGGGGACTTTTAACACCGGGGAGCTGTTTTTT. This codes for CASSLEGTFNTGELFF.